The 9 T cell receptor beta chains below come from one sample, sequenced in a study of cytomegalovirus exposure and HLA in healthy donors. In the PCR, 60 Vbeta and 13 Jbeta primers were used. The table came from immunoSEQ multiplex PCR; TCRdb's copy has only in-frame clones and leaves some out. The data hold about 120,000 clones, with around 70% observed a single time. The source material was PBMCs. The source of these receptors is a woman aged 35 to 49 in good health and CMV-seropositive.

J is TRBJ2-7 and V is TRBV7-3, with TRBD2 as a possible D gene (6 bases). Looked up from germline, CDR1 is SGHTA and CDR2 is FQGTGA. The CDR3 spans 16 residues. Trimming took off 2 bases at V and 4 bases at J, with 18 bases between the two ends. The CDR3 loop is CASSLSSAGLGYEQYF. The CDR3 region has the DNA TGTGCCAGCAGCTTATCCTCCGCGGGATTAGGATACGAGCAGTACTTC. The full variable domain, completed using reference TRBV7-3 and TRBJ2-7, is GAGVSQTPSNKVTEKGKYVELRCDPISGHTALYWYRQSLGQGPEFLIYFQGTGAADDSGLPNDRFFAVRPEGSVSTLKIQRTERGDSAVYLCASSLSSAGLGYEQYFGPGTRLTVT.

The chain has TRBV10-1 and TRBJ2-7, with a weak D call TRBD1 (5 bases). The V gene lost 2 bases and the J gene lost 1 base, with 9 bases spanning the gap. Per germline, CDR1 WNHNN and CDR2 SYGVQD (reference sequence). The CDR3 consists of 14 residues. The CDR3 reads CASSEVDTSYEQYF. DNA of the CDR3: TGCGCCAGCAGTGAGGTGGACACTTCCTACGAGCAGTACTTC.

This clone was detected once. The rearrangement uses TRBV12-5 and TRBJ1-1; D remains unclear. V lost 6 bases and J lost 1, with 9 bases in between. The CDR3 loop spans 13 amino acids. The germline gives CDR1 LGHNT, CDR2 FRNRAP. The DNA for the CDR3 is TGTGCTAGTGGAGTAGAAACGAACACTGAAGCTTTCTTT. This sequence encodes CASGVETNTEAFF.

The CDR3 sequence is CASSQEGRGSYNEQFF. The DNA of the CDR3 is TGCGCCAGCAGCCAAGAAGGGCGGGGGTCCTACAATGAGCAGTTCTTC. The J gene is TRBJ2-1, the V gene TRBV4-3, with 7 bases fitting TRBD2. The trim removed 0 bases at V and 1 base at J, leaving 3 bases unmatched. This CDR3 is 16 amino acids long. Per the germline V gene, CDR1 is LGHNA and CDR2 is YSLEER.

Only a few counts were recorded for this clone. V usage is TRBV25-1 and J usage is TRBJ2-1; 10 bases match TRBD2. In germline, CDR1 is MGHDK, CDR2 SYGVNS. This CDR3 spans 15 amino acids. V was clipped by 4 bases and J by 7 bases; unmatched bases: 7. Here the CDR3 DNA reads TGTGCCAGCAGTGCCAGCGGGGGGGCCTCGAATGAGCAGTTCTTC. Residues: CASSASGGASNEQFF. Using reference TRBV25-1 and TRBJ2-1 for the parts outside the CDR3, the full variable domain is EADIYQTPRYLVIGTGKKITLECSQTMGHDKMYWYQQDPGMELHLIHYSYGVNSTEKGDLSSESTVSRIRTEHFPLTLESARPSHTSQYLCASSASGGASNEQFFGPGTRLTVL.

This clone was seen a handful of times. This chain connects TRBV6-5 to TRBJ1-2; tentative D call: TRBD1 (6 bases). The germline V gene has CDR1 MNHEY and CDR2 SVGAGI. The length of the CDR3 is 14 residues. V was trimmed by 6 bases and J by 7 bases, leaving 18 bases between them. In nucleotides, the CDR3 is TGTGCCAGCAGGACACGGGACACCGTGGGTGGCTACACCTTC. The encoded protein is CASRTRDTVGGYTF.

The V and J genes are TRBV11-3 and TRBJ2-1; 11 nucleotides agree with TRBD2. V was pared by 5 bases and J by 5 bases, with 8 bases of the junction left unmatched. The CDR3 totals 16 residues. In germline, CDR1 is SGHNT, CDR2 YENEEA. CDR3 region: CASSPRLAGQNNEQFF. In DNA, the CDR3 is TGTGCCAGCAGCCCCAGACTAGCGGGGCAAAACAATGAGCAGTTCTTC. Full variable domain (missing parts from reference TRBV11-3 and TRBJ2-1): EAGVVQSPRYKIIEKKQPVAFWCNPISGHNTLYWYLQNLGQGPELLIRYENEEAVDDSQLPKDRFSAERLKGVDSTLKIQPAELGDSAVYLCASSPRLAGQNNEQFFGPGTRLTVL.

This chain links TRBV5-8 with TRBJ1-6; the match to TRBD1 covers 7 bases. The CDR3 is made up of 16 amino acids. Germline V lookup: CDR1 SGHTS, CDR2 YDEGEE. V lost 5 bases, J lost 4 bases, and 9 bases stayed unmatched. In DNA form, the CDR3 reads TGTGCCAGCAGTCTCAACAGGGGCCTTTATAATTCACCCCTCCACTTT. Translated: CASSLNRGLYNSPLHF.

The rearrangement links TRBV10-3 to TRBJ2-6, with D perhaps TRBD1 (8 bases). Between the trimmed V and J ends, which lost 6 bases and 0 bases, there was a span of 12 bases. The CDR3 is made up of 16 amino acids. The germline V gene has CDR1 ENHRY and CDR2 SYGVKD. The CDR3 nucleotides read TGTGCCATCAGGACAGGGGAGGGCTCTGGGGCCAACGTCCTGACTTTC. It specifies CAIRTGEGSGANVLTF.